A selection of T cell receptor beta chains follows, all from one sample in a study of T cells in Graves' hyperthyroidism and ophthalmopathy. In TCRdb, the multiplex PCR reads were re-called with MiXCR into one record per CDR3 protein. The data show fewer than 350,000 distinct CDR3 sequences, approximately 14% seen once. The specimen was blood. The origin of the receptors is a woman between 40 and 50 years old with Graves' hyperthyroidism. The CDR3 runs from the conserved cysteine through the conserved F or W. Fields, in order: V gene, J gene, D gene, clone size, CDR3 DNA, CDR3 protein. A D gene is named only where the DNA matches it firmly. Clone size is not always given. Where it is, it says once, few, many or a class for expanded clones.

TRBV28	TRBJ1-5	.	many	TGTGCCAGCAGTTTACCCTATCAGCCCCAGCATTTT	CASSLPYQPQHF
TRBV5-8	TRBJ2-3	.	many	TGTGCCAGCAGCTTGGATACAGGTACAGATACGCAGTATTTT	CASSLDTGTDTQYF
TRBV7-2	TRBJ1-5	.	few	TGTGCCAGCAGCTTAGCAGGACGGTACAATCAGCCCCAGCATTTT	CASSLAGRYNQPQHF
TRBV30	TRBJ1-5	.	many	TGTGCCTGGAACAGGGCGGGGAGCAATCAGCCCCAGCATTTT	CAWNRAGSNQPQHF
TRBV28	TRBJ2-2	.	many	TGTGCCAGCAGTCTTTACACCGGGGAGCTGTTTTTT	CASSLYTGELFF
TRBV20-1	TRBJ2-3	TRBD1	many	TGCAGTGCTCCGGGACAGGCTAATCCTGCAGATACGCAGTATTTT	CSAPGQANPADTQYF
TRBV2	TRBJ1-4	.	many	TGTGCCAGCAGTAAAACAGGGACGGGGGCAACTAATGAAAAACTGTTTTTT	CASSKTGTGATNEKLFF
TRBV5-1	TRBJ2-5	.	few	TGCGCCAGCAGCTCGGGCGAGGGAGTGCAAGAGACCCAGTACTTC	CASSSGEGVQETQYF
TRBV5-1	TRBJ2-3	.	many	TGCGCCAGCAGCTTGGCTCAGGGAATGAGCACAGATACGCAGTATTTT	CASSLAQGMSTDTQYF
TRBV7-2	TRBJ2-3	.	many	TGTGCCAGCAGCTTAGGACCGTCCAGAACGCAGTATTTT	CASSLGPSRTQYF
TRBV2	TRBJ1-4	TRBD1	many	TGTGCCAGCAGGGCCGGGACAGGGCGCGAAAAACTGTTTTTT	CASRAGTGREKLFF
TRBV9	TRBJ2-7	.	few	TGTGCCAGCAGCGTAGCCCCATTGTACGAGCAGTACTTC	CASSVAPLYEQYF
TRBV29-1	TRBJ2-1	.	.	TGCAGCGTTGAAGTCCGATCCTCTAAGGTTGATGAGCAGTTCTTC	CSVEVRSSKVDEQFF
TRBV29-1	TRBJ2-2	TRBD2	.	TGCAGCGTTGGGTTTAGGGCGGCCAGCGGGAAGACCGGGGAGCTGTTTTTT	CSVGFRAASGKTGELFF
TRBV12-3/TRBV12-4	TRBJ2-7	.	many	TGTGCCAGCAGTTTCCGGCACTCGGGACCACGCTCCTACGAGCAGTACTTC	CASSFRHSGPRSYEQYF
TRBV24-1	TRBJ2-7	.	few	TGTGCCACCAGTGATCCAGGGACTCGACCGTACGAGCAGTACTTC	CATSDPGTRPYEQYF
TRBV28	TRBJ2-1	.	many	TGTGCCAGCAGGGGTGCCTACAATGAGCAGTTCTTC	CASRGAYNEQFF
TRBV7-2	TRBJ2-7	TRBD2	few	TGTGCCAGCAGCGGACTAGCGATATCAGGAGAGCAGTACTTC	CASSGLAISGEQYF
TRBV4-1	TRBJ1-1	.	few	TGCGCCAGCAGCCAAGGACAGAGAGAAGCTTTCTTT	CASSQGQREAFF
TRBV6-5	TRBJ2-5	.	many	TGTGCCAGCAGTTACAGGGGTCGCCAAGAGACCCAGTACTTC	CASSYRGRQETQYF
TRBV28	TRBJ2-7	.	many	TGTGCCAGCAGTTTAACAGGGCCCTACGAGCAGTACTTC	CASSLTGPYEQYF
TRBV2	TRBJ1-2	.	many	TGTGCCAGCAGGATGAACTGGGTTGACTATGGCTACACCTTC	CASRMNWVDYGYTF
TRBV18	TRBJ2-7	.	few	TGTGCCAGCTCACCCGTTTCCAGGACCTACGAGCAGTACTTC	CASSPVSRTYEQYF
TRBV11-2	TRBJ2-1	.	.	TGTGCCAGCAGCTTGAACAGCGGTGATGAGCAGTTCTTC	CASSLNSGDEQFF
TRBV6-2/TRBV6-3	TRBJ1-4	TRBD1	.	TGTGCCAGCAGTCGACAGGGCCGCTATGAAAAACTGTTTTTT	CASSRQGRYEKLFF
TRBV27	TRBJ2-7	TRBD2	many	TGTGCCAGCAGTGGGCTAGCGGGAGCCCAGCAGTACTTC	CASSGLAGAQQYF
TRBV7-8	TRBJ2-2	.	many	TGTGCCAGCAGCACCGGGCGTTTCCTGGCCGGGGAGCTGTTTTTT	CASSTGRFLAGELFF
TRBV6-1	TRBJ1-1	.	many	TGTGCCAGCACTCTAGCCGGGACATCCAACACTGAAGCTTTCTTT	CASTLAGTSNTEAFF
TRBV5-1	TRBJ2-7	.	many	TGCGCCAGCAGCTTGAATCAAGCGAGCTCCTACGAGCAGTACTTC	CASSLNQASSYEQYF
TRBV4-1	TRBJ1-1	.	.	TGCGCCAGCAGCCAAGCGCTCGACACTGAAGCTTTCTTT	CASSQALDTEAFF
TRBV15	TRBJ2-3	.	many	TGTGCCACCAGCAGAGGAGTGGGGGCAGGCAGCACAGATACGCAGTATTTT	CATSRGVGAGSTDTQYF
TRBV25-1	TRBJ1-1	.	.	TGTGCCAGCATTGACGTAGGTTTGGAGAACACTGAAGCTTTCTTT	CASIDVGLENTEAFF
TRBV10-3	TRBJ1-2	TRBD1	few	TGTGCGGGGGGCAGGGGGCCTAACTATGGCTACACCTTC	CAGGRGPNYGYTF
TRBV12-3/TRBV12-4	TRBJ2-1	.	many	TGTGCCAGCAGTCCCCTCCTCAGCTCCTACAATGAGCAGTTCTTC	CASSPLLSSYNEQFF
TRBV20-1	TRBJ1-3	TRBD1	.	TGCAGCGCCCAGACCAGGGACAGGGGGCTCTCTGGAAACACCATATATTTT	CSAQTRDRGLSGNTIYF
TRBV6-1	TRBJ2-2	TRBD1	many	TGTGCCAGCAGTCGACAGGGAACCGGGGAGCTGTTTTTT	CASSRQGTGELFF
TRBV6-1	TRBJ2-1	.	many	TGTGCCAGCAGCCCTGCCGACACTACCTACAATGAGCAGTTCTTC	CASSPADTTYNEQFF
TRBV6-1	TRBJ1-6	.	many	TGTGCCAGCAGTCCTATCCCCGGACAGAATTCACCCCTCCACTTT	CASSPIPGQNSPLHF
TRBV6-6	TRBJ2-5	TRBD2	many	TGTGCCAGCAGTTACGGACTAGCGGGAGGGACAGAGACCCAGTACTTC	CASSYGLAGGTETQYF
TRBV6-6	TRBJ2-6	.	many	TGTGCCAGCAGTTACCAGTCCTCTGGGGCCAACGTCCTGACTTTC	CASSYQSSGANVLTF
TRBV11-2	TRBJ1-3	.	many	TGTGCCAGCAGCTTATATCGGGCTTCTGGAAACACCATATATTTT	CASSLYRASGNTIYF
TRBV11-2	TRBJ2-5	.	many	TGTGCCAGCAGCCCTGGGACACCTGATCGGGAGACCCAGTACTTC	CASSPGTPDRETQYF
TRBV6-1	TRBJ1-4	.	few	TGTGCCAGCACCACGGGGGGGCAGGAGAGTGAAAAACTGTTTTTT	CASTTGGQESEKLFF
TRBV7-2	TRBJ2-4	TRBD2	many	TGTGCCAGCAGCTTAAAAGGGACTAGTAACATTCAGTACTTC	CASSLKGTSNIQYF
TRBV11-2	TRBJ2-3	.	many	TGTGCCAGCAGCTTAGTAGTCACAGATACGCAGTATTTT	CASSLVVTDTQYF
TRBV10-2	TRBJ2-1	TRBD2	many	TGCGCCAGCAGTGAGGGCGCCCGTCGACTAGCGGGAGAGCAGTTCTTC	CASSEGARRLAGEQFF
TRBV14	TRBJ1-4	TRBD1	many	TGTGCCAGCAGCCATAAACAGGGGGAAAAACTGTTTTTT	CASSHKQGEKLFF
TRBV7-8	TRBJ2-3	.	many	TGTGCCAGCAGCTTTGACGGTGGCACAGATACGCAGTATTTT	CASSFDGGTDTQYF
TRBV24-1	TRBJ2-1	.	many	TGTGCCACCAGTGATCAAAGACTTTCGAGCGGGCACAATGAGCAGTTCTTC	CATSDQRLSSGHNEQFF
TRBV7-9	TRBJ2-5	TRBD1	few	TGTGCCAGCAGCTTAGCTTGGGACAGTTGGGGAGAGACCCAGTACTTC	CASSLAWDSWGETQYF
TRBV18	TRBJ2-7	.	many	TGTGCCAGCTCTGCGGGCGCCTACGAGCAGTACTTC	CASSAGAYEQYF
TRBV29-1	TRBJ2-3	.	.	TGCAGCGTTGAGGGGGTGAGCACAGATACGCAGTATTTT	CSVEGVSTDTQYF